The 28 T cell receptor beta chains below come from one sample, sequenced in a study of blood T cell repertoires in COVID-19 (dated by TCRdb to the early 2020s). Receptor libraries were prepared by the immunoSEQ multiplex PCR assay. Imported from immuneACCESS, the table was reduced by TCRdb to in-frame sequences with V and J called. These copies leave out some clones; in studies compared against another copy, an unresolved V gene accounts for under half, and the cause of the remainder is not known. This sample is represented by 200,000 to 250,000 clones; roughly 89% of them were singletons. The ten largest clones represent 6.8% of the sample. The sample consisted of PBMCs or T cells enriched from blood (not recorded which). These TCRs come from a woman in her thirties or forties who had recovered from COVID-19.

The chain employs TRBV5-4 and TRBJ2-5; 7 bases agree with TRBD2. V was pared by 0 bases and J by 2 bases, with 4 bases of the junction left unmatched. The CDR3 is 15 amino acids. Germline assignment: CDR1 SGHNT and CDR2 YYREEE (reference sequence). The CDR3 region is CASSLGSRGQETQYF. The CDR3 nucleotides read TGTGCCAGCAGCTTGGGTTCGCGGGGGCAAGAGACCCAGTACTTC. Looking up the rest from reference TRBV5-4 and TRBJ2-5 gives the full variable domain: ETGVTQSPTHLIKTRGQQVTLRCSSQSGHNTVSWYQQALGQGPQFIFQYYREEENGRGNFPPRFSGLQFPNYSSELNVNALELDDSALYLCASSLGSRGQETQYFGPGTRLLVL.

The count of this clone is one. The rearrangement uses TRBV6-5 and TRBJ1-5; 10 nucleotides agree with TRBD1. V was clipped by 6 bases and J by 7 bases; unmatched bases: 9. The CDR3 has 15 residues. CDR1 MNHEY and CDR2 SVGAGI come from the germline V gene. The CDR3 nucleotides read TGTGCCAGCAGGCCGACAGGGGGCTATAGACAGCCCCAGCATTTT. Its protein product is CASRPTGGYRQPQHF.

This clone was recorded once. This chain connects TRBV2 to TRBJ2-4; D not resolved. This CDR3 has 13 amino acids. Deletions cut 3 bases from V and 9 bases from J, with 12 bases between. Germline CDR1 is SNHLY and CDR2 is FYNNEI. CDR3 residues: CASSEVPRGIQYF. The CDR3 nucleotides read TGTGCCAGCAGTGAGGTCCCCCGAGGCATTCAGTACTTC.

V and J are TRBV6-2 or TRBV6-3 and TRBJ2-5; TRBD2 matches 8 bases. The CDR3 is 16 residues long. The J segment lost 2 bases and the V segment lost 6 bases, leaving 11 bases of the junction unmatched. Germline lookup yields CDR1 MNHEY and CDR2 SVGEGT. CDR3 protein: CASRPWRREVQETQYF. The DNA for the CDR3 is TGTGCCAGCAGGCCTTGGAGGCGGGAGGTACAAGAGACCCAGTACTTC.

The rearrangement links TRBV5-5 to TRBJ1-2, with 7 bases that match TRBD1. The CDR3 contains 13 residues. Germline V gives CDR1 SGHKS, CDR2 YYEKEE (reference sequence). The V and J ends lost 1 base and 6 bases, in that order; junction bases with no gene match: 3. The CDR3 reads CASSLTDRDGYTF. The CDR3 coding sequence is TGTGCCAGCAGCTTGACCGACAGGGATGGCTACACCTTC.

The V gene is TRBV7-9, the J gene TRBJ2-5; 7 nucleotides match TRBD2. The CDR3 is 14 amino acids. J lost 6 bases, V lost 5 bases, and 9 bases had no gene match. Germline CDR1 reads SEHNR; CDR2 reads FQNEAQ (reference sequence). The CDR3 loop is CASSPLREEKTQYF. CDR3 DNA: TGTGCCAGCAGCCCCCTCCGGGAGGAGAAGACCCAGTACTTC.

The chain combines TRBV28 with TRBJ2-1; TRBD2 matches 8 bases. The length of the CDR3 is 16 residues. The J segment lost 0 bases and the V segment lost 3 bases, leaving 4 bases of the junction unmatched. CDR1 is MDHEN, CDR2 SYDVKM, per germline. The CDR3 sequence: CASSFSGGGSYNEQFF. The CDR3 DNA sequence: TGTGCCAGCAGTTTTTCGGGAGGGGGCTCCTACAATGAGCAGTTCTTC.

This chain connects TRBV24-1 to TRBJ2-3; TRBD1 aligns across 12 bases. Per the germline V gene, CDR1 is KGHDR and CDR2 is SFDVKD. Trimming took 9 bases from V and 3 from J; bases not matched to a gene: 6. This CDR3 is 15 amino acids long. This chain's CDR3 is CATGSGQGATDTQYF. The CDR3 DNA follows: TGTGCCACCGGCTCGGGACAGGGGGCAACAGATACGCAGTATTTT.

The rearrangement uses TRBV18 and TRBJ1-1; 7 nucleotides line up with TRBD1. Germline V gene data show CDR1 as KGHSH and CDR2 as LQKENI. The J segment lost 0 bases and the V segment lost 5 bases, leaving 6 bases of the junction unmatched. There are 15 residues in the CDR3. The CDR3 coding sequence is TGTGCCAGCTCATACGAAGGGGGCATGAACACTGAAGCTTTCTTT. Its protein product is CASSYEGGMNTEAFF.

The chain joins TRBV7-9 to TRBJ2-4; 10 bases match TRBD2. V lost 5 bases, J lost 6 bases, and 13 bases stayed unmatched. The CDR3 contains 17 residues. Germline V gene sequence: CDR1 SEHNR, CDR2 FQNEAQ (reference sequence). CDR3 region: CASSKGTSELSGNIQYF. CDR3 in DNA: TGTGCCAGCAGCAAAGGGACTAGCGAGCTTTCAGGAAACATTCAGTACTTC.

J is TRBJ1-2 and V is TRBV13; D possibly corresponds to TRBD1 (5 bases). CDR3 size: 15 residues. Germline V gives CDR1 PRHDT, CDR2 FYEKMQ (reference sequence). V dropped 4 bases and J dropped 5 bases, with 17 bases sitting between them. DNA of the CDR3: TGTGCCAGCAGCTCATCCCATTCAGGGTTATATGGCTACACCTTC. Its protein is CASSSSHSGLYGYTF.

This chain uses TRBV5-1 with TRBJ1-1, with 9 bases matching TRBD1. The V segment lost 2 bases and the J segment 5 bases; nucleotides outside the gene matches: 13. The V gene's germline CDR1 is SGHRS and CDR2 YFSETQ. The CDR3 has 17 residues. CDR3 in DNA: TGCGCCAGCAGCTTTTCCCCAAGCGGGACAGGGCGAACTGAAGCTTTCTTT. Translated, it gives CASSFSPSGTGRTEAFF.

The chain links TRBV24-1 to TRBJ1-5; no firm D call. Germline V gene data show CDR1 as KGHDR and CDR2 as SFDVKD. V lost 1 base and J lost 4, with 22 bases in between. The CDR3 sequence is 19 residues long. The CDR3, as DNA: TGTGCCACCAGTGATTTCTATCCCGGGCCCGGGAATTTGAATCAGCCCCAGCATTTT. Its translation: CATSDFYPGPGNLNQPQHF.

This chain links TRBV5-1 with TRBJ1-5; 8 bases are a match to TRBD1. The germline V gene encodes CDR1 SGHRS and CDR2 YFSETQ. The CDR3 totals 15 residues. V shed 0 bases and J 7 bases; nucleotides not matched to a gene: 6. The chain's CDR3 is CASSLEGQGRQPQHF. The CDR3 nucleotides are TGCGCCAGCAGCTTGGAAGGACAGGGTAGACAGCCCCAGCATTTT. The complete variable domain, with remaining parts taken from reference TRBV5-1 and TRBJ1-5, reads KAGVTQTPRYLIKTRGQQVTLSCSPISGHRSVSWYQQTPGQGLQFLFEYFSETQRNKGNFPGRFSGRQFSNSRSEMNVSTLELGDSALYLCASSLEGQGRQPQHFGDGTRLSIL.

The chain uses TRBV19 and TRBJ1-6; D possibly corresponds to TRBD1 (6 bases). V was cut by 5 bases and J by 14 bases, with 19 bases left in between. CDR3 length: 14 amino acids. The germline V gene has CDR1 LNHDA and CDR2 SQIVND (reference sequence). CDR3 protein: CASSFDGGLLTLHF. The DNA for the CDR3 is TGTGCCAGTAGTTTTGATGGGGGCCTTTTAACCCTCCACTTT.

The table lists this clone with a few counts. The V and J genes are TRBV4-2 and TRBJ1-3; D remains ambiguous. CDR1 LGHNA and CDR2 YNFKEQ come from the germline V gene. CDR3 length equals 15 residues. The V end was cut by 0 bases, the J end by 0 bases, with 6 bases between. The CDR3: CASSQDRFSGNTIYF. In DNA, the CDR3 is TGTGCCAGCAGCCAAGATCGGTTCTCTGGAAACACCATATATTTT.

This clone has just one count. In DNA form, the CDR3 reads TGCAGCGTGGACAGGGGGGACACTGAAGCTTTCTTT. This sequence encodes CSVDRGDTEAFF. The chain recombines TRBV29-1 with TRBJ1-1; 10 positions match TRBD1. This CDR3 comprises 12 residues. Per the germline V gene, CDR1 is SQVTM and CDR2 is ANQGSEA. The junction had 1 base not matched to a gene; V was cut back by 6 bases and J by 3 bases.

The V call is TRBV28, the J call TRBJ2-7; 12 bases map to TRBD1. The V gene's germline CDR1 is MDHEN and CDR2 SYDVKM. The CDR3 has 17 amino acids. V shed 4 bases and J 6 bases; nucleotides not matched to a gene: 13. The CDR3 is CASSSQTGTGGLFEQYF. The CDR3 DNA is TGTGCCAGCAGTTCTCAAACCGGGACAGGGGGCCTCTTCGAGCAGTACTTC.

This clone was observed a single time. The chain carries TRBV4-3 and TRBJ1-2; 9 nucleotides line up with TRBD1. The CDR3 extends over 14 amino acids. CDR1 is LGHNA and CDR2 is YSLEER in the germline V gene. Trimming removed 8 bases from V and 6 bases from J; junction bases left unmatched: 10. The CDR3 DNA reads TGCGCCAGCGGCCGGGACAGGGAGGGGAATGGCTACACCTTC. It codes for CASGRDREGNGYTF.

This chain joins TRBV5-6 and TRBJ2-1; 8 positions match TRBD2. Per germline, CDR1 SGHDT and CDR2 YYEEEE. V was clipped by 6 bases and J by 3 bases; unmatched bases: 8. CDR3 length equals 15 residues. The CDR3 bases are TGTGCCAGCACTCGTCGGGAGGGACTCTACAATGAGCAGTTCTTC. This translates into CASTRREGLYNEQFF.

J is TRBJ2-2 and V is TRBV29-1; TRBD2 agrees at 8 bases. CDR1 is SQVTM, CDR2 ANQGSEA, per germline. Trimming at V came to 4 bases and at J to 7 bases, leaving 5 bases not matched to a gene. CDR3 size: 13 residues. CDR3 sequence reads: CSVVAGSDGELFF. The CDR3 DNA reads as TGCAGCGTTGTAGCGGGAAGTGACGGGGAGCTGTTTTTT.

The chain is built from TRBV29-1 and TRBJ2-3, with 14 bases aligning to TRBD2. V was pared by 7 bases and J by 5 bases, with 11 bases of the junction left unmatched. Per the germline V gene, CDR1 is SQVTM and CDR2 is ANQGSEA. CDR3 length equals 16 residues. CDR3 nucleotide sequence: TGCAGCGCGGAACCGCTGACTAGCGGGAGGGAAGATACGCAGTATTTT. Amino acids: CSAEPLTSGREDTQYF.

This chain links TRBV2 with TRBJ2-1; TRBD2 agrees at 10 bases. This CDR3 has 13 residues. Germline loops: CDR1 SNHLY, CDR2 FYNNEI. With 7 bases clipped from V and 6 bases from J, the junction kept 3 bases outside the gene matches. The CDR3 nucleotides are TGTGCCAGCACTAGCGGGAGTTTCAATGAGCAGTTCTTC. As protein: CASTSGSFNEQFF.

This rearrangement joins TRBV11-3 to TRBJ2-3; D is ambiguous. V gave up 3 bases and J gave up 7 bases, with 11 bases separating them. Looked up from germline, CDR1 is SGHNT and CDR2 is YENEEA. The CDR3 covers 13 residues. CDR3: CASSFDSSNTQYF. As DNA, the CDR3 is TGTGCCAGCAGCTTCGATAGTTCTAATACGCAGTATTTT.

The gene calls are TRBV27 and TRBJ2-5, with D tentatively TRBD1 (5 bases). Trimming stripped 6 bases from V and 5 bases from J, with 13 bases between. The V gene's germline CDR1 is MNHEY and CDR2 SMNVEV (reference sequence). CDR3 length: 13 residues. The CDR3 DNA follows: TGTGCCAGCAGGAGACAGCAAGGGGAGACCCAGTACTTC. Amino acids: CASRRQQGETQYF.

V and J are TRBV7-3 and TRBJ2-2; D is possibly TRBD2 (5 bases). The CDR3 loop spans 14 amino acids. In germline, CDR1 is SGHTA, CDR2 FQGTGA. The V and J ends lost 6 bases and 0 bases respectively, with 8 bases between them. The CDR3 protein is CASRSGANTGELFF. CDR3 bases: TGTGCCAGCAGGAGCGGCGCGAACACCGGGGAGCTGTTTTTT.

CDR3 DNA: TGCGCCAGCAGCTTGGAGGGCGGGGGCACAGATACGCAGTATTTT. This gives the protein CASSLEGGGTDTQYF. The V call is TRBV5-1, the J call TRBJ2-3, with D tentatively TRBD2 (6 bases). The CDR3 consists of 15 residues. Trimming took off 0 bases at V and 1 base at J, with 9 bases between the two ends. CDR1 is SGHRS and CDR2 is YFSETQ in the germline V gene.

The chain joins TRBV28 to TRBJ1-5; 7 positions match TRBD1. The CDR3 runs to 15 residues. Germline V lookup: CDR1 MDHEN, CDR2 SYDVKM. V trimming: 5 bases; J trimming: 7 bases; junction bases outside the gene matches: 11. DNA of the CDR3: TGTGCCAGCAGTCCGCTGCACAGGGGCGAACAGCCCCAGCATTTT. This sequence encodes CASSPLHRGEQPQHF.